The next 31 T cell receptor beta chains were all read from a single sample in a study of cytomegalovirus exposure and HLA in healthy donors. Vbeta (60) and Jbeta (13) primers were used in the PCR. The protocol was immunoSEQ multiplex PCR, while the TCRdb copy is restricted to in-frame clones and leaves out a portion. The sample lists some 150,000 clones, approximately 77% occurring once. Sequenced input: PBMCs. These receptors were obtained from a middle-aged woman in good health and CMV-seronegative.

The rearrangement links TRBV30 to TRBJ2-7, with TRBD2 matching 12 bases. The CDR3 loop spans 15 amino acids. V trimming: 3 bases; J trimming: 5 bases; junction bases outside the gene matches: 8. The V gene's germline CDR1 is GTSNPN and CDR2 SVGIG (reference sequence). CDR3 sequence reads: CAWSGLAGGPDEQYF. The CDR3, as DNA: TGTGCCTGGAGCGGTCTAGCGGGGGGGCCTGACGAGCAGTACTTC.

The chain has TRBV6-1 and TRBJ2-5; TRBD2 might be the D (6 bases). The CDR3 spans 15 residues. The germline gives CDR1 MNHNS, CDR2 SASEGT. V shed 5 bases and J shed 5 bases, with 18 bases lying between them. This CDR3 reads CASSPRRDRDETQYF. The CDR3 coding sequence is TGTGCCAGCAGTCCACGGAGGGATCGCGATGAGACCCAGTACTTC.

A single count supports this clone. This chain's CDR3 is CASSETVDRAHYGYTF. The CDR3 DNA reads as TGCGCCAGCAGTGAGACCGTGGACAGGGCGCACTATGGCTACACCTTC. The chain recombines TRBV10-1 with TRBJ1-2; 8 positions match TRBD1. CDR1 WNHNN and CDR2 SYGVQD come from the germline V gene (reference sequence). J lost 3 bases, V lost 2 bases, and 8 bases had no gene match. The length of the CDR3 is 16 residues.

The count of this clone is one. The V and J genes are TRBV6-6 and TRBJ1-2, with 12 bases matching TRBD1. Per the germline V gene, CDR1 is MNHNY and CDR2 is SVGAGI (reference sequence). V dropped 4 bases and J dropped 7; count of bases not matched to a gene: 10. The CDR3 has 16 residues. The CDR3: CASSSLTGQGAGGYTF. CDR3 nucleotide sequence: TGTGCCAGCAGTTCATTGACGGGACAGGGGGCCGGTGGCTACACCTTC.

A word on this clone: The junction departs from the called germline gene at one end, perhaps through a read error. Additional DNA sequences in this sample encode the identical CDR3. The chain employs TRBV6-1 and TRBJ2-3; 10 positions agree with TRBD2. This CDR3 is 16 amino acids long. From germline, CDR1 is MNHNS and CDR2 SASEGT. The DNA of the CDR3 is TGTGCCAGCAGTGGTAGCGGGGGGCCATACACAGATACACAGTATTTT. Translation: CASSGSGGPYTDTQYF.

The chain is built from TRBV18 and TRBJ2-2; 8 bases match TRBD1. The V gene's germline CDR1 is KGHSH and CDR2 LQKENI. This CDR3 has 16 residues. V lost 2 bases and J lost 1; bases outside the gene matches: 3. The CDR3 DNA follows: TGTGCCAGCTCACCAGGGACAGGTCAGAACACCGGGGAGCTGTTTTTT. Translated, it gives CASSPGTGQNTGELFF.

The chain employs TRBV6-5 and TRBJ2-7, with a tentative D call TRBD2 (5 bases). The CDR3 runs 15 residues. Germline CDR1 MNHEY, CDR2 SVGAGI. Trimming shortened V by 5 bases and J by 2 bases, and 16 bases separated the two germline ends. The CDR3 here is CASSTRGIIAYEQYF. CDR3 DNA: TGTGCCAGCAGTACCCGGGGTATAATCGCCTACGAGCAGTACTTC.

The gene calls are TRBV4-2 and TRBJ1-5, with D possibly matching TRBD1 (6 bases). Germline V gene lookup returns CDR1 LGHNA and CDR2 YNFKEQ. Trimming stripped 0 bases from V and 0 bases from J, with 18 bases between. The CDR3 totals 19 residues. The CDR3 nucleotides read TGTGCCAGCAGCCAAGATTTTGTCCAGGGGCCCCGTAGCAATCAGCCCCAGCATTTT. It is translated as CASSQDFVQGPRSNQPQHF.

CDR3 nucleotide sequence: TGTGCCAGCAGTGAATTTATAGGACTAGCGGGGTCAAGCTCCTACGAGCAGTACTTC. This encodes CASSEFIGLAGSSSYEQYF. This sequence joins TRBV6-1 and TRBJ2-7; the match to TRBD2 covers 12 bases. Trimming removed 2 bases from V and 0 bases from J; junction bases left unmatched: 11. The CDR3 totals 19 residues. Germline CDR1 MNHNS, CDR2 SASEGT.

The CDR3 sequence is CASSLGTSGGTSTDTQYF. The CDR3 DNA sequence: TGTGCCAGCAGCCTCGGGACTAGCGGGGGCACCAGCACAGATACGCAGTATTTT. The rearrangement uses TRBV5-6 and TRBJ2-3, with 14 bases that match TRBD2. The CDR3 covers 18 residues. CDR1 is SGHDT, CDR2 YYEEEE, per germline. J gave up 0 bases and V 4 bases, and 7 bases lay outside the gene matches.

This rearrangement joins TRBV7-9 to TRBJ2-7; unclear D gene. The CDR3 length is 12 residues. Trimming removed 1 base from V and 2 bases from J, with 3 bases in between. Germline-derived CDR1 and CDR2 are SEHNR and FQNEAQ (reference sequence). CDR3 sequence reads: CASSLVAYEQYF. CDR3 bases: TGTGCCAGCAGCTTAGTCGCCTACGAGCAGTACTTC.

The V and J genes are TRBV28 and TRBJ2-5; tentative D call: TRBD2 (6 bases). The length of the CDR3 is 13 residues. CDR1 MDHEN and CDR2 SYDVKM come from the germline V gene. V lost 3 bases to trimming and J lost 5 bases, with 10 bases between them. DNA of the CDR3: TGTGCCAGCAGTTTGGGGGGTCGGGAGACCCAGTACTTC. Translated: CASSLGGRETQYF.

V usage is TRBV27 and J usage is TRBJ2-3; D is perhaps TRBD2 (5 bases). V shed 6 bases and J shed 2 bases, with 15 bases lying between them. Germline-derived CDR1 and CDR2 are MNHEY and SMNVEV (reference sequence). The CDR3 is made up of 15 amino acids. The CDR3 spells CASRAGVVPTDTQYF. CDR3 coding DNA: TGTGCCAGCAGAGCCGGGGTAGTCCCCACAGATACGCAGTATTTT.

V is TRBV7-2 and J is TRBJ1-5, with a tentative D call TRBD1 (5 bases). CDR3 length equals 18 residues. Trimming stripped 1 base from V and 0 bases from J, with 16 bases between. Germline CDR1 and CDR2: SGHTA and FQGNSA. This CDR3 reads CASSLEGIGSSSNQPQHF. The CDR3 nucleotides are TGTGCCAGCAGCTTAGAGGGGATAGGTAGCAGTAGCAATCAGCCCCAGCATTTT.

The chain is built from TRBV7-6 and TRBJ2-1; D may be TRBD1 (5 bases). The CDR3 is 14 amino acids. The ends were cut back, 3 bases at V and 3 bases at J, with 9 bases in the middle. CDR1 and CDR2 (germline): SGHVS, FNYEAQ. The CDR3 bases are TGTGCCAGCAGCTTGGCAGACAGCTACAATGAGCAGTTCTTC. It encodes CASSLADSYNEQFF.

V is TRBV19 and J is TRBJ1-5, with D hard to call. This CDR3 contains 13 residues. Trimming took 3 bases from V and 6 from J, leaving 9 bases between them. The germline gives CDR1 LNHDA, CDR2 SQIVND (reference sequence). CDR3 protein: CASSIAESQPQHF. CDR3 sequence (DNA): TGTGCCAGTAGTATTGCGGAGAGTCAGCCCCAGCATTTT.

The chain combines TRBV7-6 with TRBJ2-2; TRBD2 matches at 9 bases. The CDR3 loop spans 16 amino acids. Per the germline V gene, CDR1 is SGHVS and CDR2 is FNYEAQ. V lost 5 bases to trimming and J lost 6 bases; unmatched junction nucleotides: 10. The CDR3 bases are TGTGCCAGCAGCCCGACTTTGGCGGGGGGGCCCGGGGAGCTGTTTTTT. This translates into CASSPTLAGGPGELFF.

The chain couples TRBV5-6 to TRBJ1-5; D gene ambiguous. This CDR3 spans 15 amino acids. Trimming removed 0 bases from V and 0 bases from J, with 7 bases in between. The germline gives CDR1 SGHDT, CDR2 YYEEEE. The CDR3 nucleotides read TGTGCCAGCAGCTTGGGGCAGTATAGCAATCAGCCCCAGCATTTT. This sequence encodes CASSLGQYSNQPQHF.

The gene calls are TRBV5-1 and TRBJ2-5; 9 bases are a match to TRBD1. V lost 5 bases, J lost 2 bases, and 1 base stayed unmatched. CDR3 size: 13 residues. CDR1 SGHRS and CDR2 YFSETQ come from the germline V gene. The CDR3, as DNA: TGCGCCAGCAGTGGGACAGGGCAAGAGACCCAGTACTTC. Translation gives CASSGTGQETQYF.

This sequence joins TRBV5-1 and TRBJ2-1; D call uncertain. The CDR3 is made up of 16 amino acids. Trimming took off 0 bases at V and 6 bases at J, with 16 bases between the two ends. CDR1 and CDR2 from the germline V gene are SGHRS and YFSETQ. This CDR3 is CASSLVPGGLGNEQFF. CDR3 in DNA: TGCGCCAGCAGCTTGGTCCCCGGCGGTTTAGGCAATGAGCAGTTCTTC. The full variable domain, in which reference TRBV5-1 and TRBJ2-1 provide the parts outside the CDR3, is KAGVTQTPRYLIKTRGQQVTLSCSPISGHRSVSWYQQTPGQGLQFLFEYFSETQRNKGNFPGRFSGRQFSNSRSEMNVSTLELGDSALYLCASSLVPGGLGNEQFFGPGTRLTVL.

The CDR3 DNA follows: TGTGCCAGCAGCGGCACGGGCGGGGGACGGGAGACCCAGTACTTC. Its translation is CASSGTGGGRETQYF. The chain has TRBV7-2 and TRBJ2-5; 7 nucleotides line up with TRBD2. Looked up from germline, CDR1 is SGHTA and CDR2 is FQGNSA. V dropped 5 bases and J dropped 5; count of bases not matched to a gene: 11. The CDR3 runs to 15 residues.

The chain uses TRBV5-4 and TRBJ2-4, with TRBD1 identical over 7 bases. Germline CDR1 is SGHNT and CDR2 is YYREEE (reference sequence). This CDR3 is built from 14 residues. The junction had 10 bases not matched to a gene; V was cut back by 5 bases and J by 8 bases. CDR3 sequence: CASSSLQGNDIQYF. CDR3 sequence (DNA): TGTGCCAGCAGTTCTTTACAGGGGAATGACATTCAGTACTTC. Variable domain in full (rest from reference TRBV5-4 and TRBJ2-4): ETGVTQSPTHLIKTRGQQVTLRCSSQSGHNTVSWYQQALGQGPQFIFQYYREEENGRGNFPPRFSGLQFPNYSSELNVNALELDDSALYLCASSSLQGNDIQYFGAGTRLSVL.

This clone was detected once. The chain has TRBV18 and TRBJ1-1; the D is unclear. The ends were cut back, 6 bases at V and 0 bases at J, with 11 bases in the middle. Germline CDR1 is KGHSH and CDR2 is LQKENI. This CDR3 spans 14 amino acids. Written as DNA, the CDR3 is TGTGCCAGCTCCTCCACAGTCTTGAACACTGAAGCTTTCTTT. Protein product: CASSSTVLNTEAFF.

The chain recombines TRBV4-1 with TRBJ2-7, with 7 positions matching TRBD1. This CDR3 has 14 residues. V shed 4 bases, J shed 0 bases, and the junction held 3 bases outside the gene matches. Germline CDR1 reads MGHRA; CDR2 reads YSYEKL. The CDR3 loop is CASSPTGSSYEQYF. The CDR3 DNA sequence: TGCGCCAGCAGCCCGACAGGGAGCTCCTACGAGCAGTACTTC.

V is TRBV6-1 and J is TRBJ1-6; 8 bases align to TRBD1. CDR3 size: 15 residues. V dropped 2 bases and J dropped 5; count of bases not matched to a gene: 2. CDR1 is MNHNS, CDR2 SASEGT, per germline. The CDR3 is CASSEWDRHNSPLHF. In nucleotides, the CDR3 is TGTGCCAGCAGTGAATGGGACAGGCATAATTCACCCCTCCACTTT.

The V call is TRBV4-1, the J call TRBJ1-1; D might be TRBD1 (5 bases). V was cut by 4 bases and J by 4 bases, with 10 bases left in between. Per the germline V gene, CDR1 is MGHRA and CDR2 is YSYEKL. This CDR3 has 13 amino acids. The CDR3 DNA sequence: TGCGCCAGCAGCCTTCAAAGGGGCACTGAAGCTTTCTTT. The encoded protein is CASSLQRGTEAFF.

The CDR3 spells CSVYLAGVHTEAFF. CDR3 DNA sequence: TGCAGCGTCTATCTTGCAGGGGTTCACACTGAAGCTTTCTTT. The rearrangement joins TRBV29-1 to TRBJ1-1, with D perhaps TRBD1 (6 bases). This CDR3 has 14 residues. The germline CDR1 and CDR2 sequences are SQVTM and ANQGSEA. The germline V and J ends were trimmed by 6 bases and 3 bases, with 17 bases remaining between them. Full variable domain (rest looked up from reference TRBV29-1 and TRBJ1-1): SAVISQKPSRDICQRGTSLTIQCQVDSQVTMMFWYRQQPGQSLTLIATANQGSEATYESGFVIDKFPISRPNLTFSTLTVSNMSPEDSSIYLCSVYLAGVHTEAFFGQGTRLTVV.

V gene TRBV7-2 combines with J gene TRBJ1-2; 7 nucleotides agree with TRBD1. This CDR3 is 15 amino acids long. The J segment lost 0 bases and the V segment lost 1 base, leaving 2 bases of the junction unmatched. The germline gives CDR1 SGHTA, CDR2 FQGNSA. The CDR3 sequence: CASSLGQGSNYGYTF. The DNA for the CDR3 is TGTGCCAGCAGCTTAGGACAGGGATCTAACTATGGCTACACCTTC.

The CDR3 nucleotides are TGTGCCAGCAGTGACAGAACAGGGATCTATGGCTACACCTTC. The encoded protein is CASSDRTGIYGYTF. The chain has TRBV25-1 and TRBJ1-2; TRBD1 might be the D (6 bases). Deletions cut 3 bases from V and 4 bases from J, with 12 bases between. The CDR3 covers 14 residues. Germline CDR1 and CDR2: MGHDK and SYGVNS.

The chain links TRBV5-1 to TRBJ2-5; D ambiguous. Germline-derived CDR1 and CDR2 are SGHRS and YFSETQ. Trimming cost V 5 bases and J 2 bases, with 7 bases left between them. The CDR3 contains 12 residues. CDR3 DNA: TGCGCCAGCAGTTCGCAGCAAGAGACCCAGTACTTC. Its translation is CASSSQQETQYF.

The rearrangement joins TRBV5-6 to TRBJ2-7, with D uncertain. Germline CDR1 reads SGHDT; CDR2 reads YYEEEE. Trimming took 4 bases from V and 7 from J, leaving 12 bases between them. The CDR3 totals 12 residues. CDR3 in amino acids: CASSLPRQEQYF. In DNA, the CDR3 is TGTGCCAGCAGCCTGCCCCGTCAGGAGCAGTACTTC.